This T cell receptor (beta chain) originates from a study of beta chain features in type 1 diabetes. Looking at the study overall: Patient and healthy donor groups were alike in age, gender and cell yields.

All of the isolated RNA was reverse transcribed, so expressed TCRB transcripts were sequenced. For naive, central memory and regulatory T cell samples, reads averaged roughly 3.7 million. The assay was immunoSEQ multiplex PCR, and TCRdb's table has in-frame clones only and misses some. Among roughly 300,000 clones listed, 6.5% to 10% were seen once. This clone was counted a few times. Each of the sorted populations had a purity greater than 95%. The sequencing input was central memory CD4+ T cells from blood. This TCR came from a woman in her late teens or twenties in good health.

CDR3 loop: CASSFSRAYGYTF. As DNA, the CDR3 is TGTGCCAGCAGTTTTTCCAGGGCCTATGGCTACACCTTC. The chain employs TRBV28 and TRBJ1-2; D is perhaps TRBD1 (5 bases). Germline V CDR1 and CDR2: MDHEN, SYDVKM. V lost 3 bases and J 4 bases, leaving 9 bases between the germline ends. The CDR3 extends over 13 amino acids.